This T cell receptor beta chain comes out of a study of T cell responses to AZD1222 COVID-19 vaccine. Findings and limits, study-wide: Compared with day 0, the breadth and depth of the Spike-specific TCR repertoire rose significantly after two doses of AZD1222.

Assay: immunoSEQ multiplex PCR; the TCRdb copy retains only in-frame clones and omits some. The sample has 90,000 to 120,000 clones, roughly 87% seen once. V was shortened by 4 bases and J by 2 bases, with 11 bases between the two germline ends. Germline V gene data show CDR1 as LGHDT and CDR2 as YNNKEL (reference sequence). The CDR3 is made up of 14 amino acids. Regarding this clone: Its antigen remains unidentified.

This chain connects TRBV3-1 (or the pseudogene TRBV3-2) to TRBJ1-2, with D uncertain. The source of this sequence is an adult in good health. Here the sequenced sample was peripheral blood, taken on day 0 of AZD1222 vaccination. CDR3 in amino acids: CASSLLVQNYGYTF. DNA of the CDR3: TGTGCCAGCAGCCTTCTAGTTCAGAACTATGGCTACACCTTC.